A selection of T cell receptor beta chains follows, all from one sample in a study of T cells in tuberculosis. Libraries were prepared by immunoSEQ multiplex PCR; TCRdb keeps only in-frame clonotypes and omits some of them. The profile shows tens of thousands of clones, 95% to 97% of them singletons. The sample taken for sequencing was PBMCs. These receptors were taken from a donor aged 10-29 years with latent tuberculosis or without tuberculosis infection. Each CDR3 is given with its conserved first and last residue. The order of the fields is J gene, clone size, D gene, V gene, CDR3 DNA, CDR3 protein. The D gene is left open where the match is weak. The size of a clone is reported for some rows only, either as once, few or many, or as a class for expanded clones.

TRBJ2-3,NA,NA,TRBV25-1,TGTGCCAGCAGTCAACAGGCTACAGATACGCAGTATTTT,CASSQQATDTQYF
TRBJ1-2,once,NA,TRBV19,TGTGCCAGTAGTATCGGCACAGACTATGGCTACACCTTC,CASSIGTDYGYTF
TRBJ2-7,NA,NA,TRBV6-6,TGTGCCAGCAGGCTAACAGGGTCCCCCTACGAGCAGTACTTC,CASRLTGSPYEQYF
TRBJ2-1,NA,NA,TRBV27,TGTGCCAGCTCCTACACGAGGGGCGGGAACGATGAGCAGTTCTTC,CASSYTRGGNDEQFF
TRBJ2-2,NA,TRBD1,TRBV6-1,TGTGCCAGCAGAAGGACAGGGGCCGACACCGGGGAGCTGTTTTTT,CASRRTGADTGELFF
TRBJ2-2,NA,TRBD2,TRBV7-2,TGTGCCAGCAGCGTGGTAGGGTCGCTAGCGGGACCCACCGGGGAGCTGTTTTTT,CASSVVGSLAGPTGELFF
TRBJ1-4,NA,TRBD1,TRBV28,TGTGCCAGCAGGGGGACAGGGGGTGGCGAAAAACTGTTTTTT,CASRGTGGGEKLFF
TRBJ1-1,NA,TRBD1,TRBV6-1,TGTGCCAGCAGTGAAGCCGGGACAGGGAAATCTGAAGCTTTCTTT,CASSEAGTGKSEAFF
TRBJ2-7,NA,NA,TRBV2,TGTGCCAGCAGTGAATTGAGGGGGGGCGACGAGCAGTACTTC,CASSELRGGDEQYF
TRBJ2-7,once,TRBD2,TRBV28,TGTGCCAGCAGTTTCTGGCGTCTAGCGGGAGGTGAGCAGTACTTC,CASSFWRLAGGEQYF
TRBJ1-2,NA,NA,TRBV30,TGTGCCTGGAGTACCGGCGGAAACTCCTATGGCTACACCTTC,CAWSTGGNSYGYTF
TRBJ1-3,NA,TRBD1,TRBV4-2,TGTGCCAGCAGCCACCAAGGGACAGGGACGACTGGAAACACCATATATTTT,CASSHQGTGTTGNTIYF
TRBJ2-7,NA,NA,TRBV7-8,TGTGCCAGCAGCTTAGATGCGGGTAATTCCTACGAGCAGTACTTC,CASSLDAGNSYEQYF
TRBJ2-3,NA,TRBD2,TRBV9,TGTGCCAGCAGCGTAGGGACTAGCGGGGCTAGGTCCGCTAGCACAGATACGCAGTATTTT,CASSVGTSGARSASTDTQYF
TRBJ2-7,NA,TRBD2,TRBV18,TGTGCCAGCTCTCCTATAGCGGGAACAGCAATCGAGCAGTACTTC,CASSPIAGTAIEQYF
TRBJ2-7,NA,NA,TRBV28,TGTGCCAGCAGTTCCCCACCGGTTACCGGGACCTACGAGCAGTACTTC,CASSSPPVTGTYEQYF
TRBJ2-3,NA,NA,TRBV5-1,TGCGCCAGCAGTTTAAGCACAGATACGCAGTATTTT,CASSLSTDTQYF
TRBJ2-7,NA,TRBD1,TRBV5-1,TGCGCCAGCAGCTTGACAGGGGCGGACGAGCAGTACTTC,CASSLTGADEQYF
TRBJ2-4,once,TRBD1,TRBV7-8,TGTGCCAGCAGCCTGATCGGACAGGGCCGGCAAAACATTCAGTACTTC,CASSLIGQGRQNIQYF
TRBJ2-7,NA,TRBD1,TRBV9,TGTGCCAGCAGCGTAACCTCAGGGGGCGACGAGCAGTACTTC,CASSVTSGGDEQYF
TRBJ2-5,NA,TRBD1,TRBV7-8,TGTGCCAGCAGCGGACAGGGACAAGAGACCCAGTACTTC,CASSGQGQETQYF
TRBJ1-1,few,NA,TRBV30,TGTGCCTGCAATACAGGGATGAACACTGAAGCTTTCTTT,CACNTGMNTEAFF
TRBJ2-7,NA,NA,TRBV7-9,TGTGCCAGCAGCCGAGGACAGAGGACCTACGAGCAGTACTTC,CASSRGQRTYEQYF
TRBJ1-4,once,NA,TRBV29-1,TGCAGCGTTGCAAGAGGGACTAATGAAAAACTGTTTTTT,CSVARGTNEKLFF
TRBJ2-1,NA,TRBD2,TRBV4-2,TGTGCCAGCAGCCAATACGGGACTACGTACTACAATGAGCAGTTCTTC,CASSQYGTTYYNEQFF
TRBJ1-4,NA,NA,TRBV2,TGTGCCAGCAGTCCCAGGGAACGCGAAAAACTGTTTTTT,CASSPREREKLFF
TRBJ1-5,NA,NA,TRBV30,TGTGCCTGGAGTTTGGACAGTTATCAGCCCCAGCATTTT,CAWSLDSYQPQHF
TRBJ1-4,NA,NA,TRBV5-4,TGTGCCAGTAGCTTTCCGGGACAAAGATATGAAAAACTGTTTTTT,CASSFPGQRYEKLFF
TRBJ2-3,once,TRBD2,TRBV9,TGTGCCAGCAGCGGAGGACTAGCAGATACGCAGTATTTT,CASSGGLADTQYF
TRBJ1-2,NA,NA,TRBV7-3,TGTGCCAGCAGCTTATCATCGGGGGGCGGTGGCTACACCTTC,CASSLSSGGGGYTF
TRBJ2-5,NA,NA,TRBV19,TGTGCCAGTAGCAACGGACAGAAGGAGACCCAGTACTTC,CASSNGQKETQYF
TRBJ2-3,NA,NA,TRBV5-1,TGCGCCAGCAGCCAGGTGGTCCGGGACTCCACAGATACGCAGTATTTT,CASSQVVRDSTDTQYF
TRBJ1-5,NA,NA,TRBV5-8,TGTGCCAGCAGCTTGGCCGGGGGGAATCAGCCCCAGCATTTT,CASSLAGGNQPQHF
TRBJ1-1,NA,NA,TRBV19,TGTGCCAGTAGGGCGACTATGAACACTGAAGCTTTCTTT,CASRATMNTEAFF
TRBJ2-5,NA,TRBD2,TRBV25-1,TGTGCCAGCAGTGATTCCAGCGGGATAGAGACCCAGTACTTC,CASSDSSGIETQYF
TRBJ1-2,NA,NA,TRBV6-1,TGTGCCAGCAGTGAGGGAGCAAACTATGGCTACACCTTC,CASSEGANYGYTF
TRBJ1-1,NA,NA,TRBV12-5,TGTGCTAGTGGTTTGGTGCCGGGTGAGGCTTTCTTT,CASGLVPGEAFF
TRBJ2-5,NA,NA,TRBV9,TGTGCCAGCAGCGTCGACTCCGGGGAGACCCAGTACTTC,CASSVDSGETQYF
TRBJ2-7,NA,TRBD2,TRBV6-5,TGTGCCAGCACCTTAGCGGGAGGCCCCATAGGGGAGCAGTACTTC,CASTLAGGPIGEQYF
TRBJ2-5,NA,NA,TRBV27,TGTGCCAGCAGTTTAAAGGGTCAGCGGGCCCCCCAAGAGACCCAGTACTTC,CASSLKGQRAPQETQYF
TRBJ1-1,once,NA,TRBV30,TGTGCCTGGAGTACTCCGGGGGTTGGGCACGAGGGTCGGAAAAGCAACACTGAAGCTTTCTTT,CAWSTPGVGHEGRKSNTEAFF
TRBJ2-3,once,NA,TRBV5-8,TGTGCCAGCAGCTTGGAGCGCACAGATACGCAGTATTTT,CASSLERTDTQYF
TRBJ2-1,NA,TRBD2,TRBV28,TGTGCCAGCAGCTGGGTTGGTGGGGGGGGGTCCCTCGCGTTCTTC,CASSWVGGGGSLAFF
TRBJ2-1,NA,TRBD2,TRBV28,TGTGCCAGCAGTCCCATTGCGGGAAAGCGGGAGGACTCCTCGAATGAGCAGTTCTTC,CASSPIAGKREDSSNEQFF
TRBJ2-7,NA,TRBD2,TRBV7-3,TGTGCCAGCAGCTTAAGTGGGGACTACGCCTACGAGCAGTACTTC,CASSLSGDYAYEQYF
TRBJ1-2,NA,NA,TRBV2,TGTGCCAGCTCGCGCGGCCCTAACTATGGCTACACCTTC,CASSRGPNYGYTF
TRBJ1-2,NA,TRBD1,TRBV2,TGTGCCAGCAGTGATTTCCTCCGCCGGATCCCGGGACAGGGTTTAAAGGGCTACACCTTC,CASSDFLRRIPGQGLKGYTF
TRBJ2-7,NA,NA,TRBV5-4,TGTGCCAGCAGCTTACAGGGCTACGAGCAGTACTTC,CASSLQGYEQYF
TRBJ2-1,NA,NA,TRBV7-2,TGTGCCAGCAGCTTCGGGGGAAACAATGAGCAGTTCTTC,CASSFGGNNEQFF
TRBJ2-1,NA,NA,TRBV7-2,TGTGCCAGCAGCTTAGTGGGGCATGAGCAGTTCTTC,CASSLVGHEQFF
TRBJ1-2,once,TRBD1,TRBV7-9,TGTGCCAGCAGCCAAGTGACAGGGAGAGGCTACACCTTC,CASSQVTGRGYTF
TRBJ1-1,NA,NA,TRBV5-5,TGTGCCAGCAGCTTCGGGCGGGTAGAGACTGAAGCTTTCTTT,CASSFGRVETEAFF
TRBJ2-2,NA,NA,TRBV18,TGTGCCAGCTCACCGGACATCCCCACCGGGGAGCTGTTTTTT,CASSPDIPTGELFF
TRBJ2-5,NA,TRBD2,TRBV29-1,TGCACAATACTAGCGGGGGGTGGGGAGACCCAGTACTTC,CTILAGGGETQYF
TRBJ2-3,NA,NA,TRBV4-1,TGCGCCAGCAGCCGGGGGGGGGCACTCGTTCGGGATACGCAGTATTTT,CASSRGGALVRDTQYF
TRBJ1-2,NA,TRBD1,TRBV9,TGTGCCAGCAGCGAAAGACAGGGGGCGGGTGGCTACACCTTC,CASSERQGAGGYTF
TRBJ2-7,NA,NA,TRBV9,TGTGCCAGCAGCGTAGGCGGAGGCGGCTACGAGCAGTACTTC,CASSVGGGGYEQYF
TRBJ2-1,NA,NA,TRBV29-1,TGCAGCGTCTATAGTAGGGGGATCTACAATGAGCAGTTCTTC,CSVYSRGIYNEQFF
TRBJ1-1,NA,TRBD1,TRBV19,TGTGCCAGTAAATTGGGACAGGGGAACACTGAAGCTTTCTTT,CASKLGQGNTEAFF